This TCR beta chain comes out of a study of blood T cell repertoires in COVID-19. Study-level background: Collection of acute and convalescent COVID-19 samples took place in the United States, Italy and Spain. T cells, B-cell-depleted T cells, or PBMCs supplied cDNA or gDNA.

In the original workflow: Reference gene primer amplification gave estimated nucleated cell counts. Assay: immunoSEQ multiplex PCR; the TCRdb copy retains only in-frame clones and omits some. V, J and clone size are taken as reported in that table, and D and trimming were inferred from the DNA itself. The table has 250,000 to 300,000 clones, less than 90% seen once. This clone was seen a handful of times. CDR3 length: 12 amino acids. Germline CDR1 is LNHDA and CDR2 is SQIVND (reference sequence). Trimming stripped 3 bases from V and 9 bases from J, with 10 bases between. This clonotype was obtained from a man between 60 and 75 years old who had recovered from COVID-19. Sequenced sample: peripheral blood. The rearrangement joins TRBV19 to TRBJ2-3; D is unresolved. CDR3 protein: CASSMSRQTQYF. The CDR3 DNA is TGTGCCAGTAGTATGTCCCGCCAGACGCAGTATTTT.